These T cell receptor beta chains were read from a single sample in a study of cytotoxic CD8 clonotypes in ibrutinib-treated CLL. The repertoire was sequenced with immunoSEQ multiplex PCR; TCRdb's copy has only in-frame clones and lacks some. The sample has over 70,000 clones; 86% are singletons. This specimen consisted of PBMCs, obtained before ibrutinib treatment. The receptors derive from a human donor with chronic lymphocytic leukemia. Each CDR3 is given without its conserved first and last residue. Fields, in order: J gene, V gene, CDR3 protein.

j_gene: TRBJ1-1; v_gene: TRBV7-9; CDR3aa: ASSPRQGAVVSNTEAF
j_gene: TRBJ1-1; v_gene: TRBV28; CDR3aa: ASSPQGKNTEAF
j_gene: TRBJ2-1; v_gene: TRBV19; CDR3aa: ASSILALRGEGTGRASNEQF
j_gene: TRBJ1-5; v_gene: TRBV28; CDR3aa: ASLGQSRQPQH
j_gene: TRBJ1-3; v_gene: TRBV4-1; CDR3aa: ASSQSETSVSGNTIY
j_gene: TRBJ2-5; v_gene: TRBV5-4; CDR3aa: ASSLSRQGGGETQY
j_gene: TRBJ2-7; v_gene: TRBV5-1; CDR3aa: ASSARLAGGYEQY
j_gene: TRBJ2-5; v_gene: TRBV29-1; CDR3aa: SVATQGTETQY
j_gene: TRBJ1-2; v_gene: TRBV6-5; CDR3aa: ASSSQGARDYGYT
j_gene: TRBJ1-4; v_gene: TRBV7-2; CDR3aa: ASSYLTGGNPNEKLF
j_gene: TRBJ2-3; v_gene: TRBV19; CDR3aa: ASSIHSGTGNKNTQY
j_gene: TRBJ1-2; v_gene: TRBV30; CDR3aa: AWSPGHGYT
j_gene: TRBJ2-7; v_gene: TRBV4-3; CDR3aa: ASSQEMVGADSYEQY
j_gene: TRBJ2-7; v_gene: TRBV27; CDR3aa: ASRGKGTLGPEQY
j_gene: TRBJ2-7; v_gene: TRBV5-6; CDR3aa: ASDLCMAPEGSYEQY
j_gene: TRBJ1-3; v_gene: TRBV10-3; CDR3aa: AIGSGNTIY
j_gene: TRBJ2-3; v_gene: TRBV6-6; CDR3aa: ASSYSGTKTDTQY
j_gene: TRBJ2-7; v_gene: TRBV6-1; CDR3aa: ASSEVREDYEQY
j_gene: TRBJ1-5; v_gene: TRBV5-1; CDR3aa: ASSLSGNQPQH
j_gene: TRBJ2-1; v_gene: TRBV11-2; CDR3aa: ASSAGTGDGYEQF
j_gene: TRBJ1-4; v_gene: TRBV2; CDR3aa: ASSDGDGGLEKLF
j_gene: TRBJ2-7; v_gene: TRBV19; CDR3aa: ASASVGGPSYEQY
j_gene: TRBJ2-5; v_gene: TRBV5-4; CDR3aa: ASSRRSGPEEETQY
j_gene: TRBJ1-1; v_gene: TRBV5-1; CDR3aa: ASSPWEGWTEAF
j_gene: TRBJ2-7; v_gene: TRBV4-3; CDR3aa: ASSHRGGSYEQY
j_gene: TRBJ1-5; v_gene: TRBV9; CDR3aa: ASQASQPQH
j_gene: TRBJ2-6; v_gene: TRBV5-1; CDR3aa: ASRQNLAGANVLT